What follows are 4 T cell receptor beta chains derived from one specimen sequenced in a study of blood T cell repertoires in COVID-19. Data came from immunoSEQ multiplex PCR; TCRdb stores just in-frame clones and leaves some out. The sample lists approximately 230,000 clones, roughly 83% occurring once. The source material was peripheral blood. All receptors derive from a man older than 75 with acute or convalescent COVID-19.

The J gene is TRBJ2-7, the V gene TRBV4-1; TRBD1 might be the D (6 bases). Germline CDR1 reads MGHRA; CDR2 reads YSYEKL. V shed 0 bases and J shed 2 bases, with 14 bases lying between them. This CDR3 contains 16 residues. The CDR3 region has the DNA TGCGCCAGCAGCCAAGATGAGGGGGTCCTTGCCTACGAGCAGTACTTC. It specifies CASSQDEGVLAYEQYF.

The chain has TRBV19 and TRBJ1-5, with TRBD1 matching 7 bases. The CDR3 sequence is 15 residues long. V lost 2 bases to trimming and J lost 4 bases; unmatched junction nucleotides: 5. Per germline, CDR1 LNHDA and CDR2 SQIVND (reference sequence). Here the CDR3 DNA reads TGTGCCAGTAGTATATTTAAGGGGGCAAATCAGCCCCAGCATTTT. Amino acids: CASSIFKGANQPQHF.

The chain couples TRBV7-9 to TRBJ1-3; D may be TRBD1 (5 bases). Trimming left V 4 bases short and J 2 bases short, with 18 bases between. CDR3 length: 17 residues. Germline CDR1 and CDR2: SEHNR and FQNEAQ (reference sequence). The CDR3 loop is CASSYGRPAGTGNTIYF. The DNA for the CDR3 is TGTGCCAGCAGCTATGGGAGGCCAGCAGGGACTGGAAACACCATATATTTT.

CDR3 DNA sequence: TGTGCCATCAGTGAGTCCTTCCACGGGACAGGGAGGAGCAATCAGCCCCAGCATTTT. This encodes CAISESFHGTGRSNQPQHF. V gene TRBV10-3 combines with J gene TRBJ1-5; 9 nucleotides line up with TRBD1. V trimming: 0 bases; J trimming: 1 base; junction bases outside the gene matches: 10. CDR3 size: 19 residues. CDR1 ENHRY and CDR2 SYGVKD come from the germline V gene.